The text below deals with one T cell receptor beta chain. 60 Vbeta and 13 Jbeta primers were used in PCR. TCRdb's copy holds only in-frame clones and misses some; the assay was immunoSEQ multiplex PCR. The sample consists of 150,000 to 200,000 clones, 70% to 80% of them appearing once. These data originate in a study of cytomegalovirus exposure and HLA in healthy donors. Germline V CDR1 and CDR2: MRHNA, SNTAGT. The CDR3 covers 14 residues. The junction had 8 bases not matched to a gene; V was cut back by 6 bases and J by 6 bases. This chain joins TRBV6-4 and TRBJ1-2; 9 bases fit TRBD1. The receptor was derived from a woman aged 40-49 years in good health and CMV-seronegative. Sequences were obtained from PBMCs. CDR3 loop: CASSLTGGRDGYTF. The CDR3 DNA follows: TGTGCCAGCAGCCTGACAGGGGGAAGGGATGGCTACACCTTC.